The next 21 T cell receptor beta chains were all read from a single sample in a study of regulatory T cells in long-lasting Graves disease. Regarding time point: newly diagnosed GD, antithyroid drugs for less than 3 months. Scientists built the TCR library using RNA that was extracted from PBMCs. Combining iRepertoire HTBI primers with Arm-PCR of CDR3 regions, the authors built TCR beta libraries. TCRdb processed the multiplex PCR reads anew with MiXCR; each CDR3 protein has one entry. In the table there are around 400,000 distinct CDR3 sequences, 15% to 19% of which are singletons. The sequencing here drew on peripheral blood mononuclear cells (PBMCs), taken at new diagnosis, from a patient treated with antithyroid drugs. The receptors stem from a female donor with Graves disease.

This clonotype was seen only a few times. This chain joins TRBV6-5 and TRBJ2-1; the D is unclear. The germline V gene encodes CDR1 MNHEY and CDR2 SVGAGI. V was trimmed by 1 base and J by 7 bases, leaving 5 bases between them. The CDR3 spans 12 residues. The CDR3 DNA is TGTGCCAGCAGTTACTGGGAAAATGAGCAGTTCTTC. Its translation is CASSYWENEQFF.

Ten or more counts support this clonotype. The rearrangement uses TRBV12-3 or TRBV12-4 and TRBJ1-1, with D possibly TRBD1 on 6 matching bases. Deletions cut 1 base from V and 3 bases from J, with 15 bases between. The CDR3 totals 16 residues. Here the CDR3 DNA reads TGTGCCAGCAGTTTAGGATTGCGGACAGAAGACACTGAAGCTTTCTTT. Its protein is CASSLGLRTEDTEAFF.

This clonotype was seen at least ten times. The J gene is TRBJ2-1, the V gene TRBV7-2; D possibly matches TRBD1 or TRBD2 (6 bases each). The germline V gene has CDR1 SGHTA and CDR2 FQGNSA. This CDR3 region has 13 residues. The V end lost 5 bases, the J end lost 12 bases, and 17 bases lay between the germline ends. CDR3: CASSPLRGLGQFF. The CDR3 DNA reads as TGTGCCAGCAGCCCCCTTCGGGGGCTGGGGCAGTTCTTC. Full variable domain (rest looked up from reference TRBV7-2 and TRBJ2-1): GAGVSQSPSNKVTEKGKDVELRCDPISGHTALYWYRQSLGQGLEFLIYFQGNSAPDKSGLPSDRFSAERTGGSVSTLTIQRTQQEDSAVYLCASSPLRGLGQFFGPGTRLTVL.

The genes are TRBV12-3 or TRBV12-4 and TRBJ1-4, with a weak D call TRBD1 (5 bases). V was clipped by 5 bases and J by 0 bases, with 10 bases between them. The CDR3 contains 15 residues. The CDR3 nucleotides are TGTGCCAGCAGTCTAGGGACGTCAACTAATGAAAAACTGTTTTTT. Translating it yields CASSLGTSTNEKLFF.

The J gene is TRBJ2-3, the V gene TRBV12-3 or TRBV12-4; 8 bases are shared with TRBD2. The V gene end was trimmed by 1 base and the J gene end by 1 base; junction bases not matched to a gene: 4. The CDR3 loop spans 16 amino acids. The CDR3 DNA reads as TGTGCCAGCAGTTTAGACGGGAGGGCCGGCACAGATACGCAGTATTTT. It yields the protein CASSLDGRAGTDTQYF.

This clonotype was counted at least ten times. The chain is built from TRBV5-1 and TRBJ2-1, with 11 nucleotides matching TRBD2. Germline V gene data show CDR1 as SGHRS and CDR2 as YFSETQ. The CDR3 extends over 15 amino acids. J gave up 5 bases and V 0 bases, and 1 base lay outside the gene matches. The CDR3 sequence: CASSLELAGDNEQFF. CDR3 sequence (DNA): TGCGCCAGCAGCTTGGAACTAGCGGGAGACAATGAGCAGTTCTTC. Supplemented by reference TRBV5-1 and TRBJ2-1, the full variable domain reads KAGVTQTPRYLIKTRGQQVTLSCSPISGHRSVSWYQQTPGQGLQFLFEYFSETQRNKGNFPGRFSGRQFSNSRSEMNVSTLELGDSALYLCASSLELAGDNEQFFGPGTRLTVL.

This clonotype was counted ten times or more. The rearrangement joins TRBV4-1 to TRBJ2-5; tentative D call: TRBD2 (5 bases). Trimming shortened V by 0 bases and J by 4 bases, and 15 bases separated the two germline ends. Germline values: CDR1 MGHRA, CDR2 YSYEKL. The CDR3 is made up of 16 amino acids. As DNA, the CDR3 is TGCGCCAGCAGCCAAGATACGGTCGACGAGGGAGAGACCCAGTACTTC. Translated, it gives CASSQDTVDEGETQYF.

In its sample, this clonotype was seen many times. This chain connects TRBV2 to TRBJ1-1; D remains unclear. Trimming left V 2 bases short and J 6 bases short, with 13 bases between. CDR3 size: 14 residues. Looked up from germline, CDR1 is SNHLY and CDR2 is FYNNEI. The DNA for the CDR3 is TGTGCCAGCAGTGAACAGGACGCACGGGCTGAAGCTTTCTTT. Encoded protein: CASSEQDARAEAFF.

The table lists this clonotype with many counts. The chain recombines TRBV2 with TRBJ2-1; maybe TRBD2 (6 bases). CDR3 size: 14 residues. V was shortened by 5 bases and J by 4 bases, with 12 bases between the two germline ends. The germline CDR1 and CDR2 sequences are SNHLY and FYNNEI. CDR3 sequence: CASSTTEGYNEQFF. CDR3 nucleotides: TGTGCCAGCAGTACGACGGAGGGTTACAATGAGCAGTTCTTC.

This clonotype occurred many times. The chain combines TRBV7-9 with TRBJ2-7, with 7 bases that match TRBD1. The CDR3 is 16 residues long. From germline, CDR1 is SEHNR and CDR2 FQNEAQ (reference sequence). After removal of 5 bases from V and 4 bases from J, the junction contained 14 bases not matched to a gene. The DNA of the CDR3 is TGTGCCAGCAGCACAGTATCCGGGACAGCTAAGTACGAGCAGTACTTC. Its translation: CASSTVSGTAKYEQYF.

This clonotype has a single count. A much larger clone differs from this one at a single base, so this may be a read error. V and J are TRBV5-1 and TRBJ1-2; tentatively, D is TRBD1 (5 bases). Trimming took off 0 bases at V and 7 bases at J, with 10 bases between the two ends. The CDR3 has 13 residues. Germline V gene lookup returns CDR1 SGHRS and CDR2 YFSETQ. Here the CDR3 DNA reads TGCGCCAGCAGCTTGGAACAGGTGGCTGGCTACACCTTC. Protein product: CASSLEQVAGYTF.

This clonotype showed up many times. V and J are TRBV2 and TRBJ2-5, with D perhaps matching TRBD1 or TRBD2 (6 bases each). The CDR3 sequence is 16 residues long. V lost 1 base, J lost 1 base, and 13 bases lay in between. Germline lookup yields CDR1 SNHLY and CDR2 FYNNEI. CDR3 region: CASSEDGGPVQETQYF. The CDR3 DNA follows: TGTGCCAGCAGTGAAGATGGGGGGCCTGTCCAAGAGACCCAGTACTTC.

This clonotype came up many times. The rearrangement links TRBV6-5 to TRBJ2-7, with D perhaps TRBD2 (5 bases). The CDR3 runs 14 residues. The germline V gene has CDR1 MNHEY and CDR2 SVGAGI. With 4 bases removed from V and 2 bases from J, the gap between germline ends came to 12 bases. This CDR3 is CASSFSRRPYEQYF. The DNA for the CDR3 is TGTGCCAGCAGTTTCTCGCGGAGGCCCTACGAGCAGTACTTC.

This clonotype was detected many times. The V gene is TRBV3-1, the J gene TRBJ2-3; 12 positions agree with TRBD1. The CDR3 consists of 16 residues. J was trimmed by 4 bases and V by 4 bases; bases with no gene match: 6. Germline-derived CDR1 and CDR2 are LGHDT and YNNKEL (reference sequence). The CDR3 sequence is CASSLGTGGLADTQYF. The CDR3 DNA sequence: TGTGCCAGCAGCCTTGGGACAGGGGGCCTTGCAGATACGCAGTATTTT.

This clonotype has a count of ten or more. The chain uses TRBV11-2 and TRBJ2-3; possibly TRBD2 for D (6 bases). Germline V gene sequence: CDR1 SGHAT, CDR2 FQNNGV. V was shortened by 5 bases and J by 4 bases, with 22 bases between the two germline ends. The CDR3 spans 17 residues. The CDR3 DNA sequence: TGTGCCAGCAGCCACTACACTTCTTCTAGCGTGGCAGATACGCAGTATTTT. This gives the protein CASSHYTSSSVADTQYF.

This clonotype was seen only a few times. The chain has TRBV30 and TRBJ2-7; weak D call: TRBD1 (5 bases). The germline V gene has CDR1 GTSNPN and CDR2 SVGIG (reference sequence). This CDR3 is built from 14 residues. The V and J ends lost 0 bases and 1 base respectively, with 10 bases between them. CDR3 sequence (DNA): TGTGCCTGGAGTGTACAGGCGGTGTCCTACGAGCAGTACTTC. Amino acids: CAWSVQAVSYEQYF.

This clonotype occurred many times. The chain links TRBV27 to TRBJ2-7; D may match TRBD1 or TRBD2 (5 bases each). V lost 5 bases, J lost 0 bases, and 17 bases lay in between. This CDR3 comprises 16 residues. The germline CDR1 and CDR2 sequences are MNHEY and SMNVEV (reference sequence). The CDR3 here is CASSPRGSRRSYEQYF. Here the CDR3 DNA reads TGTGCCAGCAGTCCGAGGGGATCCCGGCGCTCCTACGAGCAGTACTTC.

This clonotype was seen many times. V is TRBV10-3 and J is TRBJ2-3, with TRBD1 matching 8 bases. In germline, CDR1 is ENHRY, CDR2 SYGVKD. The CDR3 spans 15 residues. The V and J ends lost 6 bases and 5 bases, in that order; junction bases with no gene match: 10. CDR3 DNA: TGTGCCATCAGGCCAGGGGGCGTCCCAGGAGATACGCAGTATTTT. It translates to CAIRPGGVPGDTQYF.

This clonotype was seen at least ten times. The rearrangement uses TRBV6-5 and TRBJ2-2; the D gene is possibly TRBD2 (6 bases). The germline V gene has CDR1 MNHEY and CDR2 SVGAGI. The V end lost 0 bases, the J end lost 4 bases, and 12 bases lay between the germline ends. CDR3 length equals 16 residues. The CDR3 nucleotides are TGTGCCAGCAGTTACTCGGGGGGATCCAGCACCGGGGAGCTGTTTTTT. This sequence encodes CASSYSGGSSTGELFF.

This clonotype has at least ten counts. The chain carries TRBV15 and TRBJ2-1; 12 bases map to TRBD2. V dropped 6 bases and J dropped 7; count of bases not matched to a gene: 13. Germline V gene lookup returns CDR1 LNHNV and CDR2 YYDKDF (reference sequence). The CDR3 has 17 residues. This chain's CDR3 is CATRLGLAGGVRNEQFF. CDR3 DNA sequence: TGTGCCACCAGGCTGGGGCTAGCGGGAGGGGTAAGGAATGAGCAGTTCTTC. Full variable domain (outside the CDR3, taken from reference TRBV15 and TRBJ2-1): DAMVIQNPRYQVTQFGKPVTLSCSQTLNHNVMYWYQQKSSQAPKLLFHYYDKDFNNEADTPDNFQSRRPNTSFCFLDIRSPGLGDTAMYLCATRLGLAGGVRNEQFFGPGTRLTVL.

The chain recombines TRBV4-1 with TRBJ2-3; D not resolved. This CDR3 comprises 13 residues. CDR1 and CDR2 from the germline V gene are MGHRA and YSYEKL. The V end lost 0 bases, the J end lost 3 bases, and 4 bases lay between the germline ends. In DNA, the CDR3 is TGCGCCAGCAGCCAAGAAACTACAGATACGCAGTATTTT. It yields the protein CASSQETTDTQYF.